This TCR beta chain is from a study of T cell changes during pregnancy in multiple sclerosis. Measured with immunoSEQ multiplex PCR; TCRdb has only the in-frame clones, and not every one. Among tens of thousands of clones listed, roughly 93% were seen once. The CDR3 extends over 15 amino acids. The J segment lost 5 bases and the V segment lost 1 base, leaving 6 bases of the junction unmatched. The germline CDR1 and CDR2 sequences are SEHNR and FQNEAQ (reference sequence). The sample here was CD8+ T cells from peripheral blood mononuclear cells, taken in the third trimester of pregnancy. The source of this sequence is a female donor with multiple sclerosis, enrolled in a pregnancy study. The gene calls are TRBV7-9 and TRBJ1-1; 8 bases map to TRBD1. CDR3 amino acids: CASSLGQGARTEAFF. The CDR3 coding sequence is TGTGCCAGCAGCTTAGGTCAGGGGGCAAGGACTGAAGCTTTCTTT. Full variable domain (outside the CDR3, taken from reference TRBV7-9 and TRBJ1-1): DTGVSQNPRHKITKRGQNVTFRCDPISEHNRLYWYRQTLGQGPEFLTYFQNEAQLEKSRLLSDRFSAERPKGSFSTLEIQRTEQGDSAMYLCASSLGQGARTEAFFGQGTRLTVV.